This TCR beta chain was identified in a study of CD8+ T cells in alopecia areata. Broader study findings: Relative to normal scalp, lesional scalp, especially alopecia totalis/universalis, showed higher clonality. Normal skin contains resident alphabeta T cells, and these are also sequenced in scalp samples.

Turning to this clone: Its antigen is as yet unknown.

Extracted from the samples, RNA was reverse transcribed into cDNA to serve as the sequencing template. Repertoires were generated with immunoSEQ multiplex PCR, while TCRdb's copy carries only in-frame clones and drops some. The profile shows about 120,000 clones, roughly 66% of them singletons. V was clipped by 0 bases and J by 8 bases, with 7 bases between them. Germline assignment: CDR1 GTSNPN and CDR2 SVGIG (reference sequence). This CDR3 region has 12 residues. The clonotype was recovered from a human donor in good health. What was sequenced was CD4+ T cells sorted from blood. J is TRBJ1-4 and V is TRBV30; D not resolved. CDR3 nucleotide sequence: TGTGCCTGGAGTGTTCATTCGGAAAAACTGTTTTTT. Translating gives CAWSVHSEKLFF.